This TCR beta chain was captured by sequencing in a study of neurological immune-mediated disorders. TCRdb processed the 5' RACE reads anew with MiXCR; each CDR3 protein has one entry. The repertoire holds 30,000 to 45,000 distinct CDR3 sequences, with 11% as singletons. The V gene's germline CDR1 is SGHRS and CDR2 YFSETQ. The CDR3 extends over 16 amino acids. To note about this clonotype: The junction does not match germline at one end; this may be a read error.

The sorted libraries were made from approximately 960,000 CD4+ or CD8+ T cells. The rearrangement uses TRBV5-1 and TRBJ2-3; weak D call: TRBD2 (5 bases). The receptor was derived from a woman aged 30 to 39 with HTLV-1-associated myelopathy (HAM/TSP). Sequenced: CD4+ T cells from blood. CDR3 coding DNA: TGCGCCAGCAGATTGGTCAAGACGGACTTCACGGATACGCAGTATTTT. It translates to CASRLVKTDFTDTQYF. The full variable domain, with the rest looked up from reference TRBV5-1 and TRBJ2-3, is KAGVTQTPRYLIKTRGQQVTLSCSPISGHRSVSWYQQTPGQGLQFLFEYFSETQRNKGNFPGRFSGRQFSNSRSEMNVSTLELGDSALYLCASRLVKTDFTDTQYFGPGTRLTVL.